The clone carrying this T cell receptor beta chain was observed a handful of times. CDR1 is SGHRS and CDR2 is YFSETQ in the germline V gene. The CDR3 is made up of 16 amino acids. V was cut by 3 bases and J by 0 bases, with 13 bases left in between. This sample was taken from a study of blood T cell repertoires in COVID-19. Across the study: Both acute and convalescent COVID-19 samples were obtained from the United States, Italy and Spain. The analysed material was cDNA or gDNA that came from T cells, B-cell-depleted T cells, or PBMCs.

This table comes from immunoSEQ multiplex PCR, and its TCRdb copy is limited to in-frame clones, with some not included. Altogether over 110,000 clones are present, 80% being singletons, with the ten largest covering around 3.4%. Material: peripheral blood. The chain links TRBV5-1 to TRBJ1-3, with a tentative D call TRBD1 (6 bases). The source of this sequence is a man in his 70s who had recovered from COVID-19. CDR3 residues: CASSSQGGDSGNTIYF. In DNA, the CDR3 is TGCGCCAGCAGCTCACAGGGTGGCGACTCTGGAAACACCATATATTTT.